Below, 4 T cell receptor beta chains from the same sample are listed, as sequenced in a study of blood T cells in healthy people across ages. Combining a sample-barcoded 5' primer with a J-beta primer mix, a second PCR ran for about 6 to 12 cycles. TCRdb independently ran MiXCR on the 5' RACE reads; one entry per CDR3 protein. The table lists about 900,000 distinct CDR3 sequences, roughly 43% of them singletons, with around 15% in the top ten. The sample taken for sequencing was blood. These receptors all stem from a man aged 25-40 years in good health.

With regard to this clonotype: A much larger clone lies one base from this, so it may be a read error. This chain uses TRBV6-5 with TRBJ2-1, with D perhaps being TRBD1 or TRBD2 (5 bases each). The CDR3 totals 13 residues. With 5 bases removed from V and 12 bases from J, the gap between germline ends came to 17 bases. Germline V gene data show CDR1 as MNHEY and CDR2 as SVGAGI. The CDR3: CASSDPGRYGQFF. CDR3 nucleotides: TGTGCCAGCAGTGACCCGGGGCGCTATGGGCAGTTCTTC.

J is TRBJ2-7 and V is TRBV29-1, with D maybe TRBD1 (6 bases). This CDR3 spans 16 amino acids. The V and J ends lost 1 base and 5 bases respectively, with 21 bases between them. Germline CDR1 SQVTM, CDR2 ANQGSEA. CDR3 protein: CSVEGLLGLRGNEQYF. The DNA of the CDR3 is TGCAGCGTTGAAGGGTTACTAGGTCTGAGGGGGAACGAGCAGTACTTC.

The sample holds many counts of this clonotype. V usage is TRBV20-1 and J usage is TRBJ2-1; 10 bases are shared with TRBD2. The CDR3 extends over 15 amino acids. CDR1 DFQATT and CDR2 SNEGSKA come from the germline V gene (reference sequence). The junction had 10 bases not matched to a gene; V was cut back by 3 bases and J by 8 bases. Here the CDR3 DNA reads TGCAGTGCTAGGGGAGCGGGGGGGCCTCTGGATGAGCAGTTCTTC. It encodes CSARGAGGPLDEQFF.

This clonotype was detected only a few times. The V call is TRBV7-2, the J call TRBJ2-7; D remains unclear. The CDR3 extends over 12 amino acids. Germline V gene sequence: CDR1 SGHTA, CDR2 FQGNSA. V was trimmed by 3 bases and J by 5 bases, leaving 8 bases between them. The CDR3 region has the DNA TGTGCCAGCAGCTTCCCTCCGGACGAGCAGTACTTC. It encodes CASSFPPDEQYF.